The rows below give T cell receptor beta chains drawn from one sample of a study of vaccination and CD4 T cells after COVID-19. No antigens are known for them. TCRdb re-called the PCR reads with MiXCR, one entry per CDR3 protein. The table records about 21,000 distinct CDR3 sequences, approximately 44% of them present only once. The specimen comprised CD4+ T cells from blood, cultured in vitro, sampled before SARS-CoV-2 vaccination. The origin of the receptors is a human donor who received a COVID-19 vaccine. The CDR3 runs from the conserved cysteine through the conserved F or W. The D gene is left open where the match is weak. Rows may omit the clone size; those that give it use once, few, many or a size class.

CDR3 | DNA | J | length | V | size | D
CASSGTTGGSYNEQFF | TGTGCCAGCAGTGGCACGACAGGGGGCTCCTACAATGAGCAGTTCTTC | TRBJ2-1 | 16 | TRBV25-1 | NA | TRBD1
CASSLSGGAGGFDQPQHF | TGTGCCAGCAGTCTCTCCGGGGGGGCAGGGGGGTTTGATCAGCCCCAGCATTTT | TRBJ1-5 | 18 | TRBV12-3/TRBV12-4 | NA | TRBD1
CASSLGAGGGNTIYF | TGTGCCAGCAGTTTAGGGGCAGGGGGCGGAAACACCATATATTTT | TRBJ1-3 | 15 | TRBV12-3/TRBV12-4 | NA | TRBD1
CASSPYPRGGGAYNEQFF | TGTGCCAGCAGCCCGTACCCCCGTGGCGGGGGGGCCTACAATGAGCAGTTCTTC | TRBJ2-1 | 18 | TRBV27 | NA | TRBD2
CASSLGDSSYEQYF | TGTGCCAGCAGCCTCGGGGACAGCTCCTACGAGCAGTACTTC | TRBJ2-7 | 14 | TRBV11-3 | NA | TRBD1
CASSGWGGSYEQYF | TGTGCCAGCAGTGGTTGGGGGGGATCCTACGAGCAGTACTTC | TRBJ2-7 | 14 | TRBV25-1 | NA | TRBD2
CASSPLWGEGNTEAFF | TGTGCCAGCTCCCCCCTTTGGGGGGAAGGGAACACTGAAGCTTTCTTT | TRBJ1-1 | 16 | TRBV18 | NA | NA
CASSLGLNTDTQYF | TGCGCCAGCAGCTTGGGTCTAAACACAGATACGCAGTATTTT | TRBJ2-3 | 14 | TRBV5-1 | NA | NA
CASSLVGESTEAFF | TGCGCCAGCAGCTTGGTAGGGGAGAGCACTGAAGCTTTCTTT | TRBJ1-1 | 14 | TRBV5-1 | NA | NA
CASSSSRGGTEAFF | TGTGCCAGCAGCTCTAGCAGGGGAGGCACTGAAGCTTTCTTT | TRBJ1-1 | 14 | TRBV9 | NA | NA
CASSDTRGRTQYF | TGTGCCAGCAGTGACACGCGGGGGCGGACCCAGTACTTC | TRBJ2-5 | 13 | TRBV6-4 | NA | NA
CASSWLGGNELTEAFF | TGTGCCAGCAGCTGGCTCGGGGGGAACGAGTTAACCGAAGCTTTCTTT | TRBJ1-1 | 16 | TRBV7-2 | NA | NA
CASSNGNGGADTQYF | TGTGCCAGCAGCAACGGGAACGGGGGGGCAGATACGCAGTATTTT | TRBJ2-3 | 15 | TRBV21-1 | once | NA
CSASGGSTDTQYF | TGCAGTGCTAGCGGGGGGAGCACAGATACGCAGTATTTT | TRBJ2-3 | 13 | TRBV20-1 | NA | TRBD2
CASSSDRATYNEQFF | TGTGCCAGCAGTTCCGACAGGGCGACCTACAATGAGCAGTTCTTC | TRBJ2-1 | 15 | TRBV6-5 | NA | TRBD1
CASSVDWSSYNEQFF | TGTGCCAGCAGTGTTGACTGGAGCTCCTACAATGAGCAGTTCTTC | TRBJ2-1 | 15 | TRBV2 | few | NA
CASSVPGTGSGYTF | TGTGCCAGCAGCGTACCCGGGACAGGGAGTGGCTACACCTTC | TRBJ1-2 | 14 | TRBV7-2 | few | TRBD1
CASSNAGVFGEQYF | TGTGCCAGCTCCAACGCAGGGGTGTTTGGCGAGCAGTACTTC | TRBJ2-7 | 14 | TRBV18 | few | NA
CSASLQGAYTEAFF | TGCAGTGCTAGCTTACAGGGGGCATACACTGAAGCTTTCTTT | TRBJ1-1 | 14 | TRBV20-1 | few | TRBD1
CSARQGDEKLFF | TGCAGTGCTAGGCAGGGGGATGAAAAACTGTTTTTT | TRBJ1-4 | 12 | TRBV20-1 | NA | TRBD1
CASSYAGKGGYPEAFF | TGTGCCAGCAGTTATGCAGGGAAGGGAGGATACCCTGAAGCTTTCTTT | TRBJ1-1 | 16 | TRBV28 | NA | NA
CASTLGQPYEQYF | TGTGCCAGCACCCTGGGACAGCCCTACGAGCAGTACTTC | TRBJ2-7 | 13 | TRBV6-1 | NA | TRBD1
CASSPTLSGANTGELFF | TGTGCCAGCAGTCCCACCCTGTCGGGTGCGAACACCGGGGAGCTGTTTTTT | TRBJ2-2 | 17 | TRBV6-1 | few | NA
CASSSRGAYNSPLHF | TGTGCCAGCAGCTCGAGGGGTGCCTATAATTCACCCCTCCACTTT | TRBJ1-6 | 15 | TRBV7-9 | NA | NA
CASSVLAGGSYEQYF | TGTGCCAGCAGCGTACTAGCGGGGGGCTCCTACGAGCAGTACTTC | TRBJ2-7 | 15 | TRBV11-3 | NA | TRBD2
CASSGGPLAYNEQFF | TGTGCCAGCTCGGGGGGCCCTTTGGCATACAATGAGCAGTTCTTC | TRBJ2-1 | 15 | TRBV18 | NA | NA
CSVVSGGGGMGEQFF | TGCAGCGTTGTTAGCGGGGGGGGCGGCATGGGTGAGCAGTTCTTC | TRBJ2-1 | 15 | TRBV29-1 | NA | TRBD2
CATSRDRDTEAFF | TGTGCCACCAGCAGGGACAGGGACACTGAAGCTTTCTTT | TRBJ1-1 | 13 | TRBV15 | NA | TRBD1
CSVETGFEAFF | TGCAGCGTCGAGACGGGTTTCGAAGCTTTCTTT | TRBJ1-1 | 11 | TRBV29-1 | NA | NA
CASRELANTDTQYF | TGTGCCAGCAGGGAACTAGCAAACACAGATACGCAGTATTTT | TRBJ2-3 | 14 | TRBV2 | NA | NA
CASSMGYTEAFF | TGTGCCAGTAGTATGGGGTACACTGAAGCTTTCTTT | TRBJ1-1 | 12 | TRBV19 | NA | NA
CASGEAGHMAQPQHF | TGTGCCAGCGGTGAAGCCGGACACATGGCTCAGCCCCAGCATTTT | TRBJ1-5 | 15 | TRBV6-1 | NA | NA
CASSYIDTSYEQYF | TGTGCCAGCAGTTACATCGACACCTCCTACGAGCAGTACTTC | TRBJ2-7 | 14 | TRBV6-5 | NA | NA
CASSLLAGGPTDTQYF | TGTGCCAGCAGCTTACTAGCGGGGGGTCCCACAGATACGCAGTATTTT | TRBJ2-3 | 16 | TRBV11-3 | few | TRBD2
CASSLGGNTGELFF | TGTGCCAGCAGCTTAGGGGGGAACACCGGGGAGCTGTTTTTT | TRBJ2-2 | 14 | TRBV7-2 | few | NA
CASSYSRGNQETQYF | TGTGCCAGCAGTTACTCGAGGGGGAATCAAGAGACCCAGTACTTC | TRBJ2-5 | 15 | TRBV6-5 | NA | NA
CASSAGTGAPSGEKLFF | TGTGCCAGCAGCGCCGGGACAGGGGCACCGTCGGGCGAAAAACTGTTTTTT | TRBJ1-4 | 17 | TRBV7-9 | NA | TRBD1
CASSIMGSEAFF | TGTGCCAGTAGTATTATGGGCTCTGAAGCTTTCTTT | TRBJ1-1 | 12 | TRBV19 | few | NA
CASARGEKLFF | TGTGCCAGCGCTAGGGGGGAAAAACTGTTTTTT | TRBJ1-4 | 11 | TRBV27 | NA | NA
CATSRDRTVQETQYF | TGTGCCACCAGCAGAGATCGAACAGTTCAAGAGACCCAGTACTTC | TRBJ2-5 | 15 | TRBV15 | few | NA
CASSMQDRGQQYF | TGTGCCAGTAGTATGCAGGACAGGGGTCAGCAGTACTTC | TRBJ2-7 | 13 | TRBV19 | NA | TRBD1